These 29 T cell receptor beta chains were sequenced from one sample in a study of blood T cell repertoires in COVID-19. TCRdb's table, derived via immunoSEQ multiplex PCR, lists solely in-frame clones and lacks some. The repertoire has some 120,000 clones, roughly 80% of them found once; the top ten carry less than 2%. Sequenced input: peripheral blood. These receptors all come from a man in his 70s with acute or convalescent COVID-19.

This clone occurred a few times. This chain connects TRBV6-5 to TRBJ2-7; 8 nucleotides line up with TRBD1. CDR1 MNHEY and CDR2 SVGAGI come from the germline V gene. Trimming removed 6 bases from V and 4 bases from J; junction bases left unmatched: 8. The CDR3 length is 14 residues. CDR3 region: CASRAGTGSYEQYF. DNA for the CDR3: TGTGCCAGCAGGGCCGGGACAGGATCTTACGAGCAGTACTTC.

The chain's CDR3 is CASSLGSLAGNTQYF. The CDR3 region has the DNA TGTGCCAGCAGTTTAGGGTCCCTAGCGGGGAATACGCAGTATTTT. The rearrangement uses TRBV28 and TRBJ2-3; TRBD2 matches at 9 bases. Unmatched junction bases numbered 7, after V lost 2 bases and J lost 7 bases. In germline, CDR1 is MDHEN, CDR2 SYDVKM. The CDR3 loop spans 15 amino acids.

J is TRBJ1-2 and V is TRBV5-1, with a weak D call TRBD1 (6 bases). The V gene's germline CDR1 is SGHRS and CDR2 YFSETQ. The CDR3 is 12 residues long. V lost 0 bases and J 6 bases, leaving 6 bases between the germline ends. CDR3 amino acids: CASSLEGDGYTF. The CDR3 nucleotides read TGCGCCAGCAGCTTGGAGGGGGATGGCTACACCTTC.

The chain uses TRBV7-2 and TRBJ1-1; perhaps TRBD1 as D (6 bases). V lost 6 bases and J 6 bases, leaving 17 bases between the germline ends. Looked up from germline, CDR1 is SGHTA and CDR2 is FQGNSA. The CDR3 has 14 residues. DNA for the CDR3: TGTGCCAGCAGACCCCCACAGGGTTGGGCTGAAGCTTTCTTT. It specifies CASRPPQGWAEAFF.

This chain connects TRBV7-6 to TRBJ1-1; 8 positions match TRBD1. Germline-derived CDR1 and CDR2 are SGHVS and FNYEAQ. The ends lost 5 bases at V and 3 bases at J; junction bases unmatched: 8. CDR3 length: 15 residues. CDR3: CASSLRGPRDTEAFF. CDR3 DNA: TGTGCCAGCAGCCTCAGGGGGCCAAGGGACACTGAAGCTTTCTTT.

The CDR3 DNA reads as TGTGCCACCAGCAGAGACAGAACTAACTATGGCTACACCTTC. Its translation: CATSRDRTNYGYTF. The rearrangement links TRBV15 to TRBJ1-2; D not resolved. This CDR3 is built from 14 residues. Per germline, CDR1 LNHNV and CDR2 YYDKDF (reference sequence). V was trimmed by 0 bases and J by 0 bases, leaving 5 bases between them.

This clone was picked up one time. The CDR3 reads CASSQEPSGGFLHYF. For the CDR3, the DNA is TGCGCCAGCAGCCAAGAACCTAGCGGGGGGTTCCTGCACTACTTC. This chain connects TRBV4-1 to TRBJ2-7; 11 bases are shared with TRBD2. The ends lost 0 bases at V and 13 bases at J; junction bases unmatched: 11. The CDR3 contains 15 residues. The germline V gene encodes CDR1 MGHRA and CDR2 YSYEKL.

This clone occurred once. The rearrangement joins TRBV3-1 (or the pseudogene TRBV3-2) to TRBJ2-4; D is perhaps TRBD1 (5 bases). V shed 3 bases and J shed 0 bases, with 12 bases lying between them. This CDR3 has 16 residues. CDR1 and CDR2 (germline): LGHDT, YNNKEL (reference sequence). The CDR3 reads CASSQSGQGAKNIQYF. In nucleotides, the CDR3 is TGTGCCAGCAGCCAGTCAGGTCAGGGAGCCAAAAACATTCAGTACTTC.

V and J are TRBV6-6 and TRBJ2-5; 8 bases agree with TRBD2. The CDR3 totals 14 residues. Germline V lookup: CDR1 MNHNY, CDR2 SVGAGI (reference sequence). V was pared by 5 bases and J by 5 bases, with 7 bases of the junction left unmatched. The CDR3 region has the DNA TGTGCCAGCAGTACCGGGGGGGCGGGGGAGACCCAGTACTTC. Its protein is CASSTGGAGETQYF.

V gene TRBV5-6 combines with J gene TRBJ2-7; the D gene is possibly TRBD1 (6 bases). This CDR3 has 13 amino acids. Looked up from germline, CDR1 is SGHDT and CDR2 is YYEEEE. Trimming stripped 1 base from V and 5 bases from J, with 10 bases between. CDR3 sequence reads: CASSLNRANEQYF. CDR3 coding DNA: TGTGCCAGCAGCTTGAACAGGGCCAACGAGCAGTACTTC.

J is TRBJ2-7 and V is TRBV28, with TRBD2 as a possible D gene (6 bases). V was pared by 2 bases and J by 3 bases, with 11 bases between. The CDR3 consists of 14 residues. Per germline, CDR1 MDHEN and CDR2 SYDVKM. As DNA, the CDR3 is TGTGCCAGCAGTTTACCAGGGACTTTCTACGAGCAGTACTTC. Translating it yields CASSLPGTFYEQYF.

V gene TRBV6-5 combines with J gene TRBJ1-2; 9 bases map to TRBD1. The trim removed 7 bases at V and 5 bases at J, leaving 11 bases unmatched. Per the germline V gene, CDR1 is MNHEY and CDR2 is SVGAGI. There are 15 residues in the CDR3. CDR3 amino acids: CASTGTGNEFYGYTF. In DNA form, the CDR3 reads TGTGCCAGCACCGGGACAGGGAACGAGTTTTATGGCTACACCTTC.

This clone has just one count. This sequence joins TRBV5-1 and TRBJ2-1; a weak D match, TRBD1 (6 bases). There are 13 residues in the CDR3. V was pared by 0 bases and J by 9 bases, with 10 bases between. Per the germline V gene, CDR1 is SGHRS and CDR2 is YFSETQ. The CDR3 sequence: CASSLDGDTEQFF. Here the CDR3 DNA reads TGCGCCAGCAGCTTGGATGGGGACACTGAGCAGTTCTTC.

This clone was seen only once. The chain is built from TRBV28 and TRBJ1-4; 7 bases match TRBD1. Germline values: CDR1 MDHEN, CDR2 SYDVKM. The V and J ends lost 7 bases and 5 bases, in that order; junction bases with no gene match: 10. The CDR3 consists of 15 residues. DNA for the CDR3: TGTGCCAGCACCCCTGCAGGGGGGCGAAATGAAAAACTGTTTTTT. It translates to CASTPAGGRNEKLFF.

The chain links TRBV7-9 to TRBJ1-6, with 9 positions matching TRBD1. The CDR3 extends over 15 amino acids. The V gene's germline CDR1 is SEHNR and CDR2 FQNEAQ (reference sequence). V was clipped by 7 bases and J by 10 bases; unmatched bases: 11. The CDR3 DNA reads TGTGCCAGCATGCCTACCGGACAGGGGTGGTCACCCCTCCACTTT. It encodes CASMPTGQGWSPLHF. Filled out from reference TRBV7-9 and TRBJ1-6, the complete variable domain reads DTGVSQNPRHKITKRGQNVTFRCDPISEHNRLYWYRQTLGQGPEFLTYFQNEAQLEKSRLLSDRFSAERPKGSFSTLEIQRTEQGDSAMYLCASMPTGQGWSPLHFGNGTRLTVT.

The CDR3: CASSFRGYEQYF. CDR3 sequence (DNA): TGTGCCAGCAGCTTCAGGGGTTACGAGCAGTACTTC. The chain employs TRBV7-2 and TRBJ2-7, with a possible D match to TRBD1 (6 bases). The germline V gene has CDR1 SGHTA and CDR2 FQGNSA. V lost 3 bases and J lost 4, with 7 bases in between. CDR3 length equals 12 residues.

The CDR3 protein is CASGLRGQAEFF. Here the CDR3 DNA reads TGTGCTAGTGGTTTGAGGGGACAGGCAGAGTTCTTC. The J gene is TRBJ2-1, the V gene TRBV12-5; TRBD1 matches 8 bases. Per the germline V gene, CDR1 is LGHNT and CDR2 is FRNRAP. The CDR3 contains 12 residues. The V segment lost 2 bases and the J segment 14 bases; nucleotides outside the gene matches: 5.

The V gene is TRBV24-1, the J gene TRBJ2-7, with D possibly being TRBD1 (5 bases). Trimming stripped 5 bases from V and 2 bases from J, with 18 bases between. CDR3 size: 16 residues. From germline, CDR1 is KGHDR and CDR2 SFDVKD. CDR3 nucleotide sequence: TGTGCCACCAGTGCCTCCCCCGGGCAGGGTACCTACGAGCAGTACTTC. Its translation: CATSASPGQGTYEQYF.

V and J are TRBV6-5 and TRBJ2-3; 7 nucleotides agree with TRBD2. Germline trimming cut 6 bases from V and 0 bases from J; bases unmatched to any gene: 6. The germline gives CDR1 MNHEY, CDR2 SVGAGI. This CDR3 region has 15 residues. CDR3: CASRVGRGSTDTQYF. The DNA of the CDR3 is TGTGCCAGCAGGGTGGGGCGGGGGAGCACAGATACGCAGTATTTT.

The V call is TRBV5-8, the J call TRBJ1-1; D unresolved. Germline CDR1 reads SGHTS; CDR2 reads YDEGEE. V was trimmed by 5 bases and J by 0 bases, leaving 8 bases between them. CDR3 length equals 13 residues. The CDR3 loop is CASSYQMNTEAFF. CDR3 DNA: TGTGCCAGCAGTTACCAGATGAACACTGAAGCTTTCTTT. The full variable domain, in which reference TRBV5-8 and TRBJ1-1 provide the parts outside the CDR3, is EAGVTQSPTHLIKTRGQQATLRCSPISGHTSVYWYQQALGLGLQFLLWYDEGEERNRGNFPPRFSGRQFPNYSSELNVNALELEDSALYLCASSYQMNTEAFFGQGTRLTVV.

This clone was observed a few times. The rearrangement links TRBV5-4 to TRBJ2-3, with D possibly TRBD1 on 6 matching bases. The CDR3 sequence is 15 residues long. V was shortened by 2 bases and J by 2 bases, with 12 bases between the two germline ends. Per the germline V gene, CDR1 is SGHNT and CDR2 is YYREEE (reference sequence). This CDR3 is CASSFRDMDTDTQYF. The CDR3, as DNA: TGTGCCAGCAGCTTCCGGGACATGGACACAGATACGCAGTATTTT.

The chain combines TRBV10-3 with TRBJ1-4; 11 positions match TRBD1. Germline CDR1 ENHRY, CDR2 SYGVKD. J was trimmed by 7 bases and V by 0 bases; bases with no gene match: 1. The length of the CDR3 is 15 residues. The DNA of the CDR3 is TGTGCCATCAGTGAGTCCGGGACAGGGGGTGAAAAACTGTTTTTT. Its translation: CAISESGTGGEKLFF.

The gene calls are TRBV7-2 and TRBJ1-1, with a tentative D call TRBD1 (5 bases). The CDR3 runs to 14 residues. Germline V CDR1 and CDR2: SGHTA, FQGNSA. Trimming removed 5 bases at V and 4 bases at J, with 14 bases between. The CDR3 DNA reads TGTGCCAGCAGCGTTAGACAGTACTTCACTGAAGCTTTCTTT. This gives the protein CASSVRQYFTEAFF.

CDR3 nucleotides: TGTGCCAGTAGATCACGCCAGGCTGAAGCTTTCTTT. It translates to CASRSRQAEAFF. The J gene is TRBJ1-1, the V gene TRBV19; D is unclear. Germline V gene lookup returns CDR1 LNHDA and CDR2 SQIVND (reference sequence). V was cut by 6 bases and J by 6 bases, with 11 bases left in between. CDR3 length: 12 residues.

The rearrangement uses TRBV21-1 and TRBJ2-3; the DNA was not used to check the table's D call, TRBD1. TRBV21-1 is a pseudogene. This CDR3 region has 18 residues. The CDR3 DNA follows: TGTGCCAGCAGAGCAAAGAGGATGGACAGTGAGGACACAGATACGCAGTATTTT. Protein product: CASRAKRMDSEDTDTQYF.

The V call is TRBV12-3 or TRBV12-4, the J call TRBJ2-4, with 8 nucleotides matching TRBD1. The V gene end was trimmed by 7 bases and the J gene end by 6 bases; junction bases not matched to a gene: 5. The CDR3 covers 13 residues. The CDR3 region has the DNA TGTGCCAGCACCGGACAGGGTACAAACATTCAGTACTTC. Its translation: CASTGQGTNIQYF.

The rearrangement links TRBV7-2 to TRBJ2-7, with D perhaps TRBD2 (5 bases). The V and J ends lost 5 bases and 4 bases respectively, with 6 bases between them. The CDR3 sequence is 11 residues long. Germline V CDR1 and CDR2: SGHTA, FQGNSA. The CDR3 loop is CASSPGYEQYF. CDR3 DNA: TGTGCCAGCAGCCCGGGATACGAGCAGTACTTC.

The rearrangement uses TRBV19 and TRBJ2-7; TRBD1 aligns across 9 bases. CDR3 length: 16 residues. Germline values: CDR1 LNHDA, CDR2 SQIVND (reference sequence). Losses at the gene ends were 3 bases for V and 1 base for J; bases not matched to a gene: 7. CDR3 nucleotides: TGTGCCAGTAGTATGGGGGGACAGGGCCGTTCCTACGAGCAGTACTTC. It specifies CASSMGGQGRSYEQYF.

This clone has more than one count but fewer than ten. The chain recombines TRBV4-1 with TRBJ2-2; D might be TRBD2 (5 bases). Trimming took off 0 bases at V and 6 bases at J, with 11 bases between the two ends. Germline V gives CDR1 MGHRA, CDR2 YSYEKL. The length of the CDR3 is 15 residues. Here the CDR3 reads CASSQDPAGAGELFF. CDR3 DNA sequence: TGCGCCAGCAGCCAAGATCCCGCCGGGGCCGGGGAGCTGTTTTTT.